This record covers a single TCR beta chain. Its specificity is unknown. Germline V gene data show CDR1 as SGHTA and CDR2 as FQGNSA. The CDR3 contains 15 residues. V was shortened by 5 bases and J by 6 bases, with 16 bases between the two germline ends. The time point denotes: baseline pretreatment blood. Treatment defined: 15 Gy SBRT to primary tumor, nephrectomy 4 weeks later. Blood was sampled at baseline, 2 weeks and 4 weeks after SBRT. Clones were sequenced by immunoSEQ multiplex PCR, and TCRdb holds only the in-frame ones, with some missing. The sample records 130,000 or so clones, over 65% being singletons. The data derive from a study of radiation and T cells in renal cell carcinoma. Background on the study: Nephrectomy followed 15 Gy stereotactic body radiation by 4 weeks.

General study findings and limits: Pretreatment tumor biopsies were lacking, so baseline clonotypes are unknown. From baseline, blood top tumor clonotypes peaked at 2 weeks post-radiation.

The chain combines TRBV7-2 with TRBJ2-2; D is possibly TRBD2 (6 bases). The origin of this receptor is a woman in her fifties or sixties with renal cell carcinoma. The source material was blood, sampled from a patient whose treatment included radiotherapy and nephrectomy. The CDR3 bases are TGTGCCAGCAGCATCCTGGGACTTCCGGCCGGGGAGCTGTTTTTT. This gives the protein CASSILGLPAGELFF.